This TCR beta chain was captured by sequencing in a study of T cell responses to AZD1222 COVID-19 vaccine. The overall study: Second-dose timings of about 4 or about 12 weeks were pooled. General study results and limits: Donors were chiefly white British, with a greater number of females, and clonal diversity was perhaps underestimated. Only after the peak T cell response were repertoires sampled.

J was trimmed by 5 bases and V by 4 bases; bases with no gene match: 11. This CDR3 region has 16 residues. Per the germline V gene, CDR1 is SEHNR and CDR2 is FQNEAQ (reference sequence). This clone was detected only once. Its target is unknown. Produced via immunoSEQ multiplex PCR; TCRdb's table is partial and in-frame only. The sample consists of approximately 90,000 clones, approximately 92% of them appearing once. The rearrangement links TRBV7-9 to TRBJ2-3, with 8 bases lining up with TRBD1. The clonotype originates from an adult in good health. This material consisted of peripheral blood, taken on day 0 of AZD1222 vaccination. The CDR3 DNA sequence: TGTGCCAGCAGCTCCGGACAGGGTGTTTCAATAGATACGCAGTATTTT. This sequence encodes CASSSGQGVSIDTQYF.